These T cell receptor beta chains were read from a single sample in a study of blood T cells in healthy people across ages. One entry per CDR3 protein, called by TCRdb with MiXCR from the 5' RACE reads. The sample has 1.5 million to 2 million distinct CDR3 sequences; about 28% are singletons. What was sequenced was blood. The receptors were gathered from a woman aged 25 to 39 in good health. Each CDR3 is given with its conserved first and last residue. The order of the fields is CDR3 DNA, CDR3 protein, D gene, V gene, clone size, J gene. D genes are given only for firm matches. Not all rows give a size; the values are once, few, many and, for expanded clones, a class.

TGCGCCAGCAGCTTTGACGGGAACCCCTATGGCTACACCTTC | CASSFDGNPYGYTF | NA | TRBV5-1 | NA | TRBJ1-2
TGCAGTGCTAGAGATGCAGCGGGAGGCTCCTACAATGAGCAGTTCTTC | CSARDAAGGSYNEQFF | TRBD2 | TRBV20-1 | NA | TRBJ2-1
TGCGCCAGCAGGATCGGAGGGGGAGGCACAGATACGCAGTATTTT | CASRIGGGGTDTQYF | NA | TRBV5-1 | NA | TRBJ2-3
TGCAGCGTTGAAACATGGCAAAACATTCAGTACTTC | CSVETWQNIQYF | NA | TRBV29-1 | few | TRBJ2-4
TGTGCCAGCAGTCACCAGGGAATTGCCAAAAACATTCAGTACTTC | CASSHQGIAKNIQYF | NA | TRBV6-2/TRBV6-3 | NA | TRBJ2-4
TGTGCCAGCAGCTCGAGACTGTCAACGAGCTCCTACGAGCAGTACTTC | CASSSRLSTSSYEQYF | NA | TRBV5-5 | few | TRBJ2-7
TGTGCCAGCGGATCCGGGACTAGCGGGAATGCAGATACGCAGTATTTT | CASGSGTSGNADTQYF | TRBD2 | TRBV14 | few | TRBJ2-3
TGTGCCAGCAGTCCGGACAGGGGGCATGTTGAGCAGTTCTTC | CASSPDRGHVEQFF | TRBD1 | TRBV28 | NA | TRBJ2-1
TGCGCCAGCAGCCAAGGGACTAGCGGGGCTCGGGATACGCAGTATTTT | CASSQGTSGARDTQYF | TRBD2 | TRBV4-3 | NA | TRBJ2-3
TGTGCCAGCAGTTTATGGTCTAGTAGCAATCAGCCCCAGCATTTT | CASSLWSSSNQPQHF | NA | TRBV28 | many | TRBJ1-5
TGTGCCAGCAGCTTAGCGGGGCAGGCGGCAGATACGCAGTATTTT | CASSLAGQAADTQYF | NA | TRBV7-2 | NA | TRBJ2-3
TGTGCCAGCAGCCTAAGTCATACGCAGTATTTT | CASSLSHTQYF | NA | TRBV12-3/TRBV12-4 | NA | TRBJ2-3
TGCAGCGTTGTCCGGGACACCCATGGAAAAGAGACCCAGTACTTC | CSVVRDTHGKETQYF | NA | TRBV29-1 | many | TRBJ2-5
TGCAGCGTTGAAGGAGGACAGGGGACACCTAACCAAGAGACCCAGTACTTC | CSVEGGQGTPNQETQYF | TRBD1 | TRBV29-1 | many | TRBJ2-5
TGTGCCATCAGTGGGGAAGGGCTGGTGAGCTATGGCTACACCTTC | CAISGEGLVSYGYTF | NA | TRBV10-3 | once | TRBJ1-2
TGTGCCAGCAGCTTAGGGGGAGGACTAGCGGGAGGCCGCGAGCAGTACTTC | CASSLGGGLAGGREQYF | TRBD2 | TRBV7-2 | few | TRBJ2-7
TGCGCCACCTACGCTCCGGGCCAGGGGGGCAATGAGCAGTTCTTC | CATYAPGQGGNEQFF | NA | TRBV5-1 | few | TRBJ2-1
TGTGCCAGCAGTTTTCAGGGGGCGAATGGCTACACCTTC | CASSFQGANGYTF | TRBD1 | TRBV12-3/TRBV12-4 | many | TRBJ1-2